A selection of T cell receptor beta chains follows, all from one sample in a study of tissue T cells after allogeneic stem cell transplantation. Generated by immunoSEQ multiplex PCR, the TCRdb table keeps only in-frame clones and is missing some. The table records around 5,300 clones, 55% to 75% of them present only once. Sample: tissue from the colon, taken at autopsy. The receptors shown here come from a female donor older than 55 with lung cancer. Each CDR3 is given with its conserved first and last residue. A D gene is named only where the DNA matches it firmly. The size field is filled for only some rows; it gives once, few, many or a size class.

J,V,size,D,DNA,CDR3
TRBJ1-4,TRBV18,-,-,TGTGCCAGCTCACGGTCGAGGGGGAATAATGAAAAACTGTTTTTT,CASSRSRGNNEKLFF
TRBJ1-5,TRBV27,medium-sized,-,TGTGCCAGCAGGACTTATAGCAATCAGCCCCAGCATTTT,CASRTYSNQPQHF
TRBJ1-4,TRBV11-1,-,-,TGTGCCAGCAGCTTGGGCCAAGGGTCTGAAAAACTGTTTTTT,CASSLGQGSEKLFF
TRBJ1-2,TRBV19,-,-,TGTGCCAGTAGTATGACACTGACTAACTATGGCTACACCTTC,CASSMTLTNYGYTF
TRBJ2-7,TRBV27,few,-,TGTGCCAGCAGTTTATTGGGCAGAGAATACGAGCAGTACTTC,CASSLLGREYEQYF
TRBJ1-2,TRBV7-2,once,TRBD1,TGTGCCAGCAGCTCTATTACAATCAGGGGGAACTATGGCTACACCTTC,CASSSITIRGNYGYTF
TRBJ2-7,TRBV7-9,few,TRBD2,TGTGCCAGCAGCGCTAGCGGGAGGAGAGTGGGGGAGCAGTACTTC,CASSASGRRVGEQYF
TRBJ2-4,TRBV15,-,-,TGTGCCACCAGCAGAGATCTTAGTACCAAAAACATTCAGTACTTC,CATSRDLSTKNIQYF
TRBJ2-3,TRBV7-2,-,TRBD2,TGTGCCAGCAGCTTAGTTGGTACTAGCGGGGTAGATACGCAGTATTTT,CASSLVGTSGVDTQYF
TRBJ1-1,TRBV19,-,TRBD1,TGTGCCAGTAGTCTTCGACAGGGCCGGAGTGAAGCTTTCTTT,CASSLRQGRSEAFF
TRBJ2-2,TRBV19,-,TRBD2,TGTGCCAGTAATGGCGGGAGGGGAAGGACCGGGGAGCTGTTTTTT,CASNGGRGRTGELFF
TRBJ1-2,TRBV10-3,-,-,TGTGCCATTGCAGGGGTCCAGTGGGGCTACACCTTC,CAIAGVQWGYTF
TRBJ2-7,TRBV5-1,-,TRBD2,TGCGCCAGCAGCTTGGTTAGCGGGAAAGGCTACGAGCAGTACTTC,CASSLVSGKGYEQYF
TRBJ2-1,TRBV3-1/TRBV3-2,-,TRBD1,TGTGCCAGCAGCCCAGCACAGGGGAGCTCCTACAATGAGCAGTTCTTC,CASSPAQGSSYNEQFF
TRBJ2-3,TRBV11-3,-,-,TGTGCCAGCAGCCCACGGGACTCGGATACGCAGTATTTT,CASSPRDSDTQYF
TRBJ1-2,TRBV3-1/TRBV3-2,-,-,TGTGCCAGTTGGAGGGACTATGGCTACACCTTC,CASWRDYGYTF
TRBJ2-5,TRBV7-2,once,-,TGTGCCAGCAGCCCCGGGACACGCCAAGAGACCCAGTACTTC,CASSPGTRQETQYF
TRBJ1-6,TRBV4-3,-,-,TGCGCCAGCAGAAAGGGATTCGGAACTTCACCCCTCCACTTT,CASRKGFGTSPLHF
TRBJ1-5,TRBV10-3,-,-,TGTGCCATCAGTGAGGGGGGGAAATCGAATCAGCCCCAGCATTTT,CAISEGGKSNQPQHF
TRBJ1-1,TRBV5-6,-,TRBD1,TGTGCCAGCAGCTTGTTCGGACAGGGAGGGAACACTGAAGCTTTCTTT,CASSLFGQGGNTEAFF
TRBJ2-7,TRBV2,-,TRBD2,TGTGCCAGCAGGCTACGACTAGCGGGGGCCGCCTACGAGCAGTACTTC,CASRLRLAGAAYEQYF
TRBJ1-6,TRBV19,-,-,TGTGCCAGTAGGGGGGAGTTTTACTACAATTCACCCCTCCACTTT,CASRGEFYYNSPLHF
TRBJ2-1,TRBV7-9,-,-,TGTGCCAGCAGCTTAGATTGGCGGGAGCAGTTCTTC,CASSLDWREQFF
TRBJ1-2,TRBV6-5,-,-,TGTGCCAGCAGTTACACCCGCAGGGGAAACTATGGCTACACCTTC,CASSYTRRGNYGYTF
TRBJ2-7,TRBV19,-,-,TGTGCCAGTAGTACGGGGGGCTTTGGGTACGAGCAGTACTTC,CASSTGGFGYEQYF
TRBJ2-5,TRBV7-9,-,TRBD2,TGTGCCAGCAGCCCGCGACTAGCGGGAGTCGGCCAGTACTTC,CASSPRLAGVGQYF
TRBJ1-6,TRBV30,-,-,TGTGCCTGGAGTGTAGGTGGCCTTGGCAATTCACCCCTCCACTTT,CAWSVGGLGNSPLHF
TRBJ2-1,TRBV15,-,TRBD2,TGTGCCACCAGCAAAGGACTAGCGGGGGGAGACAATGAGCAGTTCTTC,CATSKGLAGGDNEQFF
TRBJ2-1,TRBV6-5,-,-,TGTGCCAGCAGTTCAGGGGTTGGTGAGCAGTTCTTC,CASSSGVGEQFF
TRBJ2-5,TRBV7-2,-,TRBD1,TGTGCCAGCAGCCGCGACAGGGGAGGAGAGACCCAGTACTTC,CASSRDRGGETQYF
TRBJ1-6,TRBV29-1,-,TRBD1,TGCAGCGTTCGGGAGACAGGGGGTTCACCCCTCCACTTT,CSVRETGGSPLHF
TRBJ1-2,TRBV4-3,-,TRBD1,TGCGCCAGCAGCCAAGACGGAGGGGGCCGGTATGGCTACACCTTC,CASSQDGGGRYGYTF
TRBJ1-3,TRBV7-7,-,TRBD1,TGTGCCAGCAGCCTCCGACAGGGCTCTGGAAACACCATATATTTT,CASSLRQGSGNTIYF
TRBJ1-2,TRBV6-5,-,-,TGTGCCAGCAGTTATGAATCGGGGGGTAACTATGGCTACACCTTC,CASSYESGGNYGYTF
TRBJ1-2,TRBV30,once,TRBD1,TGTGCCTGGAGTAGACAGGGGGCGAGCTATGGCTACACCTTC,CAWSRQGASYGYTF
TRBJ2-2,TRBV3-1/TRBV3-2,few,TRBD1,TGTGCCAGCAGCCAAACGACAGGGAGGAACACCGGGGAGCTGTTTTTT,CASSQTTGRNTGELFF
TRBJ1-4,TRBV6-5,-,-,TGTGCCAGCAGCCAGAGGAATGAAAAACTGTTTTTT,CASSQRNEKLFF
TRBJ2-7,TRBV11-2,-,-,TGTGCCAGCAGCTTATCTCCTTTATACGAGCAGTACTTC,CASSLSPLYEQYF
TRBJ1-2,TRBV7-6,large,TRBD1,TGTGCCAGCAGCCCAGGACAGGGCCATGGCTACACCTTC,CASSPGQGHGYTF
TRBJ2-1,TRBV11-2,few,-,TGTGCCAGCAGCTTAATACACAGGGTTGAGTATGAGCAGTTCTTC,CASSLIHRVEYEQFF
TRBJ1-1,TRBV30,-,-,TGTGCCTGGAGTGTAGCCCTGAACACTGAAGCTTTCTTT,CAWSVALNTEAFF
TRBJ2-2,TRBV29-1,-,-,TGCAGCGCATTGGGTGGGGACACCGGGGAGCTGTTTTTT,CSALGGDTGELFF
TRBJ1-4,TRBV6-4,-,TRBD1,TGTGCCAGCAGTGGTGGCGTAGACAGGGGAGGAGAAAAACTGTTTTTT,CASSGGVDRGGEKLFF
TRBJ2-2,TRBV24-1,few,-,TGTGCCACCAGTGAGGGGGGCTGGACCGGGGAGCTGTTTTTT,CATSEGGWTGELFF
TRBJ2-2,TRBV5-1,-,TRBD2,TGCGCCAGCAGCTGGACTAGCGGGAGCCCTAACACCGGGGAGCTGTTTTTT,CASSWTSGSPNTGELFF
TRBJ1-4,TRBV10-3,-,-,TGTGCCATCGGGGCAGGGGACGCGGGAAATGAAAAACTGTTTTTT,CAIGAGDAGNEKLFF
TRBJ2-7,TRBV7-8,medium-sized,-,TGTGCCAGCAGCTTAGGGGGGCGAAACGAGCAGTACTTC,CASSLGGRNEQYF
TRBJ2-1,TRBV7-3,-,TRBD1,TGTGCCAGCAGCTTATCGGGGACAGGGGTAAATGAGCAGTTCTTC,CASSLSGTGVNEQFF
TRBJ1-1,TRBV10-2,-,TRBD1,TGCGCCAGCAGGAAGGGACAGGTCAACACTGAAGCTTTCTTT,CASRKGQVNTEAFF
TRBJ1-5,TRBV6-5,-,-,TGTGCCAGCAGTTACTCGACCAGGGTTGGGGATCAGCCCCAGCATTTT,CASSYSTRVGDQPQHF
TRBJ2-1,TRBV3-1/TRBV3-2,-,-,TGTGCCAGCAGCCAAGACTACAGAGCTTACAATGAGCAGTTCTTC,CASSQDYRAYNEQFF
TRBJ1-2,TRBV6-5,-,-,TGTGCCAGCAGTTTCTTGGACAGAGGTAGTAGTGGCTACACCTTC,CASSFLDRGSSGYTF
TRBJ1-3,TRBV6-1,-,-,TGTGCCAGCAGTGAAGGGTTTTGGGGTAACGGAAACACCATATATTTT,CASSEGFWGNGNTIYF
TRBJ2-3,TRBV30,-,TRBD1,TGTGCCTCAAGGAACAGGGGGGCCACAGATACGCAGTATTTT,CASRNRGATDTQYF
TRBJ1-2,TRBV4-2,-,TRBD1,TGTGCCAGCAGCCAAATGACAGGGAGTGGCTACACCTTC,CASSQMTGSGYTF
TRBJ1-6,TRBV29-1,-,-,TGCAGCGTTGGGGAGGCAAATAATTCACCCCTCCACTTT,CSVGEANNSPLHF
TRBJ2-2,TRBV9,-,TRBD1,TGTGCCAGCAGCGTAGCGGTCGACAGGGGGCTTTCCGGGGAGCTGTTTTTT,CASSVAVDRGLSGELFF
TRBJ1-2,TRBV21-1,-,-,TGTGCCAGCAGCAAAGAAAGGTTTAGGGGGGTCGGCTATGGCTACACCTTC,CASSKERFRGVGYGYTF
TRBJ1-2,TRBV6-5,-,-,TGTGCCAGCAGTTACTCCGGACCCTCTAACTATGGCTACACCTTC,CASSYSGPSNYGYTF